Listed below are T cell receptor beta chains from one sample, sequenced in a study of long-term antiretroviral therapy in people with HIV. Assay: immunoSEQ multiplex PCR; the TCRdb copy retains only in-frame clones and omits some. Altogether about 42,000 clones are present, around nine tenths being singletons, with the ten largest covering 4% to 5.5%. The material sequenced was unsorted PBMCs, taken 0.1 years before starting antiretroviral therapy. These receptor sequences come from a woman between 45 and 65 years old with HIV. CDR3s include the opening cysteine and the closing phenylalanine or tryptophan. The D gene is left open where the match is weak. Part of the rows lack a size; the others show once, few, many or a class for expanded clones.

. TRBJ1-1 TRBV18 TRBD1 CASSYTGGRNTEAFF
medium-sized TRBJ2-7 TRBV11-1 . CASSLFRFGPYEQYF
. TRBJ2-5 TRBV11-2 TRBD1 CASSLAQGARETQYF
. TRBJ1-3 TRBV6-5 . CASYSSGNTIYF
. TRBJ1-3 TRBV5-6 . CASSLGKGTPSGNTIYF
once TRBJ2-4 TRBV25-1 . CASRENSNIQYF
. TRBJ2-3 TRBV15 TRBD1 CATSKDRGLTDTQYF
. TRBJ1-3 TRBV7-2 . CASSLVRLSSGNTIYF
once TRBJ2-5 TRBV7-6 . CASSLRFGEMETQYF
. TRBJ2-3 TRBV6-6 . CASSYSSRSSTDTQYF
. TRBJ2-1 TRBV4-2 TRBD2 CASSQVGGTSGAYNEQFF
. TRBJ1-2 TRBV11-2 TRBD1 CASSSSPGGVYGYTF
. TRBJ2-5 TRBV18 . CASSPRAQETQYF
. TRBJ1-3 TRBV18 . CASSPVGRGNTIYF
few TRBJ1-6 TRBV7-9 TRBD1 CASSLETGINSPLHF
. TRBJ2-7 TRBV7-8 . CASGAKYEQYF
. TRBJ2-3 TRBV5-4 TRBD2 CASSLAGGADTQYF
few TRBJ1-1 TRBV7-2 TRBD1 CASSQGQGEIEAFF
. TRBJ2-1 TRBV5-6 . CASSLRGGAINEQFF
once TRBJ1-4 TRBV4-1 . CASSQGTGADEKLFF
. TRBJ2-5 TRBV7-2 . CASSLDLGARETQYF
. TRBJ2-3 TRBV7-9 . CASSPRALHTDTQYF
. TRBJ2-5 TRBV5-1 . CASSLAREKETQYF
. TRBJ1-4 TRBV12-5 . CASGLGLSNEKLFF
. TRBJ2-7 TRBV4-3 TRBD1 CASSQERGLGEQYF
. TRBJ2-7 TRBV13 . CASSLGQNGHYDEQYF
. TRBJ2-2 TRBV7-9 TRBD1 CASSFLTGSGELFF
. TRBJ1-4 TRBV7-2 . CASSPLVATNEKLFF
. TRBJ1-3 TRBV9 . CASSVDDGYTIYF
. TRBJ2-2 TRBV27 . CASSFSYTGELFF
. TRBJ2-7 TRBV30 TRBD2 CAWSRGRRGFF
. TRBJ2-1 TRBV7-3 . CASSSRASGKFF
. TRBJ2-1 TRBV5-4 TRBD2 CASIPGTSGGPEQFF
. TRBJ2-7 TRBV6-1 . CASSRIRGDYEQYF
. TRBJ1-2 TRBV25-1 . CASSTNVGYGYTF
. TRBJ1-6 TRBV19 . CASSRVASPLHF
. TRBJ1-5 TRBV27 . CASSTNAPASGVYSNQPQHF
. TRBJ1-2 TRBV9 TRBD1 CASSVRDRGTNGYTF
. TRBJ1-5 TRBV18 . CASSPTGREGGQPQHF
. TRBJ2-3 TRBV19 . CASSPQRGTDTQYF
. TRBJ1-1 TRBV15 . CATSRDIGTNTEAFF
. TRBJ1-6 TRBV30 TRBD1 CAWSPGTGVSPLHF
. TRBJ2-7 TRBV30 . CAWIATYEQYF
. TRBJ1-2 TRBV2 . CASRTEEYGYTF
. TRBJ2-3 TRBV7-8 . CASSLMGDGDTQYF
. TRBJ1-3 TRBV5-4 . CASSLPGRGRISGNTIYF
. TRBJ2-1 TRBV5-1 TRBD2 CASSLMLAGGREQFF
once TRBJ2-7 TRBV6-6 TRBD2 CASSSQRGAPYEQYF